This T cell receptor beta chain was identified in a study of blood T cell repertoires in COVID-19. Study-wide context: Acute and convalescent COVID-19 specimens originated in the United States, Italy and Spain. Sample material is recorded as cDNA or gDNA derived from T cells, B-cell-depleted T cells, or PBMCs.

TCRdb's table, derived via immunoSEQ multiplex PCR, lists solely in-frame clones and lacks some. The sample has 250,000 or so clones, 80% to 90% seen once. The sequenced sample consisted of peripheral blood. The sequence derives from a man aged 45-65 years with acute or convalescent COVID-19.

Here the CDR3 DNA reads TGTGCCAGCAGCCTACTCGGCGGGAATGAAAAACTGTTTTTT. This encodes CASSLLGGNEKLFF. The chain links TRBV9 to TRBJ1-4; D remains ambiguous. Germline CDR1 reads SGDLS; CDR2 reads YYNGEE. The CDR3 is 14 residues long. The V gene lost 4 bases and the J gene lost 5 bases, with 12 bases spanning the gap. Complete variable domain (other parts from reference TRBV9 and TRBJ1-4): DSGVTQTPKHLITATGQRVTLRCSPRSGDLSVYWYQQSLDQGLQFLIQYYNGEERAKGNILERFSAQQFPDLHSELNLSSLELGDSALYFCASSLLGGNEKLFFGSGTQLSVL.